The present entry profiles one TCR beta chain with its context. The antigen remains unidentified. Described treatment: approximately nine-day PBMC culture with coronavirus spike peptide pools or control peptides (ViraFEST assay). Ahead of the COVID-19 pandemic (2011-2018), the CD4+ T cells of the unexposed donor were collected. The entry originates in a study of vaccination and CD4 T cells after COVID-19. Looking at the study overall: Convalescent donors were composed of six males and four females, of whom two were Hispanic. Sampling that followed vaccination took place a median about 70 days after dose two, within a range of 14 to 241. Study-wide results and limits: Median counts of SARS-CoV-2-reactive clonotypes increased from roughly 19 to 38; this difference was not significant.

With the Oncomine TCR Beta short-read assay, DNA from cultured CD4+ T cells was sequenced. A single record per CDR3 protein comes from TCRdb applying MiXCR to the PCR reads. The table has around 6,400 distinct CDR3 sequences, 48% seen once. Germline assignment: CDR1 DFQATT and CDR2 SNEGSKA (reference sequence). This CDR3 region has 13 residues. V dropped 3 bases and J dropped 0 bases, with 5 bases sitting between them. The sequenced sample consisted of CD4+ T cells from blood, cultured in vitro. The chain combines TRBV20-1 with TRBJ1-4, with D hard to call. The receptor was derived from a human donor in good health. This chain's CDR3 is CSASGPTNEKLFF. For the CDR3, the DNA is TGCAGTGCTAGTGGGCCAACTAATGAAAAACTGTTTTTT.